This T cell receptor beta chain was sequenced during a study of T cell responses to AZD1222 COVID-19 vaccine. General study results and limits: White British donors predominated, females outnumbered males, and clonal diversity was possibly underestimated. Recipients of AZD1222 seropositive at baseline numbered only 6 or 7. Vaccination with two AZD1222 doses was followed by a rise in Spike-specific TCR breadth and depth.

Germline CDR1 and CDR2: MNHEY and SMNVEV (reference sequence). CDR3 length: 13 residues. The V end was cut by 2 bases, the J end by 4 bases, with 6 bases between. Notes on this clone: What it binds is unknown.

Only in-frame clones appear in the TCRdb table, and some are missing; sequencing was by immunoSEQ multiplex PCR. Seen here are about 130,000 clones, approximately 88% observed once, and the top ten hold approximately 8%. The clonotype originates from an adult in good health. The specimen comprised peripheral blood, sampled on day 0 of AZD1222 vaccination. The chain has TRBV27 and TRBJ1-5, with no clear D. The CDR3 sequence: CASSLNLNQPQHF. CDR3 coding DNA: TGTGCCAGCAGTTTAAACTTGAATCAGCCCCAGCATTTT.